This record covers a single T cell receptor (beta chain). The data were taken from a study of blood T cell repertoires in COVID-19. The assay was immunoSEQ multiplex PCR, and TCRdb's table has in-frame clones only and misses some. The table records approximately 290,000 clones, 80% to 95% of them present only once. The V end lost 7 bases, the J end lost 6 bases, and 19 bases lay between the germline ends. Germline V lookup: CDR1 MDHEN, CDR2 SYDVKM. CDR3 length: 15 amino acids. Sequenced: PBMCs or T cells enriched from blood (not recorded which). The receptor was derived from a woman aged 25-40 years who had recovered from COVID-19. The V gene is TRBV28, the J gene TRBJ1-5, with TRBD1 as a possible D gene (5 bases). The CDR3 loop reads CASTDLGGSGQPQHF. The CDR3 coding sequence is TGTGCCAGCACTGACCTCGGGGGAAGCGGTCAGCCCCAGCATTTT.